This T cell receptor (beta chain) was recorded in a study of shared clonotypes between healthy human individuals. Looked up from germline, CDR1 is LNHDA and CDR2 is SQIVND (reference sequence). There are 12 residues in the CDR3. With V trimmed by 8 bases and J by 4 bases, 4 bases remained unmatched. Measured with immunoSEQ multiplex PCR; TCRdb has only the in-frame clones, and not every one. The table lists 800,000 or so clones, approximately 97% of them singletons. Cells designated naive CD8 were CD45RO-negative and were positively selected for CCR7, with terminally differentiated effector memory CD45RA+ cells excluded.

The V call is TRBV19, the J call TRBJ1-1, with 7 bases fitting TRBD1. This TCR derives from a man younger than 45 in good health. The specimen sequenced was naive CD8+ T cells sorted from blood. CDR3 in DNA: TGTGCCAGTTTCAGGGGGGCCACTGAAGCTTTCTTT. It encodes CASFRGATEAFF. Supplemented by reference TRBV19 and TRBJ1-1, the full variable domain reads DGGITQSPKYLFRKEGQNVTLSCEQNLNHDAMYWYRQDPGQGLRLIYYSQIVNDFQKGDIAEGYSVSREKKESFPLTVTSAQKNPTAFYLCASFRGATEAFFGQGTRLTVV.